These 32 T cell receptor beta chains originate from one sample sequenced in a study of OX40 agonist ivuxolimab in advanced cancers. Data came from immunoSEQ multiplex PCR; TCRdb stores just in-frame clones and leaves some out. The sample carries about 88,000 clones, around 85% recorded once. This sample comprised CD4+ or CD8+ T cells sorted from blood, obtained in a trial of the OX40 agonist ivuxolimab. The origin of the receptors is an adult with an advanced solid tumor such as melanoma, head and neck, liver or kidney cancer.

This chain joins TRBV5-1 and TRBJ1-1; D not certain. Trimming took off 2 bases at V and 1 base at J, with 9 bases between the two ends. Per germline, CDR1 SGHRS and CDR2 YFSETQ. The CDR3 sequence is 14 residues long. The CDR3 here is CASSLSGTNTEAFF. CDR3 nucleotides: TGCGCCAGCAGCTTATCAGGAACGAACACTGAAGCTTTCTTT.

This chain joins TRBV7-3 and TRBJ2-2; 7 positions match TRBD1. Germline V gene lookup returns CDR1 SGHTA and CDR2 FQGTGA. The CDR3 contains 18 residues. J lost 0 bases, V lost 1 base, and 8 bases had no gene match. As DNA, the CDR3 is TGTGCCAGCAGCTTAAAGCCGACAGGGCCCGCGAACACCGGGGAGCTGTTTTTT. The encoded protein is CASSLKPTGPANTGELFF.

V gene TRBV7-2 combines with J gene TRBJ2-2, with TRBD1 matching over 7 bases. With V trimmed by 2 bases and J by 4 bases, 10 bases remained unmatched. This CDR3 has 17 residues. Germline assignment: CDR1 SGHTA and CDR2 FQGNSA. The CDR3 DNA reads as TGTGCCAGCAGCTTAACACGCGAGGGGGCTGGCACCGGGGAGCTGTTTTTT. It codes for CASSLTREGAGTGELFF.

In its sample, this clone was seen a few times. The identical CDR3 is also encoded by other nucleotide sequences in the sample. This sequence joins TRBV5-1 and TRBJ1-5, with 8 bases matching TRBD1. Germline assignment: CDR1 SGHRS and CDR2 YFSETQ. The CDR3 is made up of 15 amino acids. Trimming cost V 4 bases and J 0 bases; bases outside gene matches: 3. CDR3 amino acids: CASSLTGVSNQPQHF. Written as DNA, the CDR3 is TGCGCCAGCAGCCTGACAGGGGTTAGCAATCAGCCCCAGCATTTT.

About this clone itself: Mismatch with germline at one junction end may stem from a read error. Additional DNA sequences in this sample encode the identical CDR3. The chain links TRBV6-4 to TRBJ1-6, with D perhaps matching TRBD1 (6 bases). The germline V gene encodes CDR1 MRHNA and CDR2 SNTAGT. The CDR3 spans 14 residues. CDR3 loop: CASSVQGVDSPLHF. CDR3 sequence (DNA): TGTGCCAGCAGTGTACAGGGTGTCGATTCGCCCCTCCACTTT.

The genes are TRBV27 and TRBJ1-1, with D maybe TRBD1 (5 bases). The CDR3 has 13 amino acids. Germline V gene data show CDR1 as MNHEY and CDR2 as SMNVEV (reference sequence). Trimming took off 6 bases at V and 1 base at J, with 9 bases between the two ends. The CDR3 region is CASRNRKNTEAFF. DNA for the CDR3: TGTGCCAGCAGAAACAGGAAGAACACTGAAGCTTTCTTT.

The chain has TRBV7-3 and TRBJ2-1; 10 nucleotides match TRBD2. V lost 4 bases and J lost 10; bases outside the gene matches: 10. This CDR3 region has 15 residues. Germline CDR1 and CDR2: SGHTA and FQGTGA. CDR3 in amino acids: CASSSPGLASREQFF. DNA for the CDR3: TGTGCCAGCAGCTCCCCGGGACTAGCGTCTCGGGAGCAGTTCTTC.

The J gene is TRBJ2-2, the V gene TRBV5-4; 7 bases line up with TRBD1. The germline V gene encodes CDR1 SGHNT and CDR2 YYREEE (reference sequence). V shed 5 bases and J 8 bases; nucleotides not matched to a gene: 6. This CDR3 has 13 amino acids. CDR3 bases: TGTGCCAGCAGTGGGACAGAGTCTGGGGAGCTGTTTTTT. As protein: CASSGTESGELFF. Using reference TRBV5-4 and TRBJ2-2 for the parts outside the CDR3, the full variable domain is ETGVTQSPTHLIKTRGQQVTLRCSSQSGHNTVSWYQQALGQGPQFIFQYYREEENGRGNFPPRFSGLQFPNYSSELNVNALELDDSALYLCASSGTESGELFFGEGSRLTVL.

The CDR3 protein is CASSLTFWGTGELFF. In DNA form, the CDR3 reads TGTGCCAGCAGCTTAACGTTCTGGGGCACCGGGGAGCTGTTTTTT. This chain joins TRBV7-3 and TRBJ2-2, with D uncertain. Germline CDR1 SGHTA, CDR2 FQGTGA. Trimming shortened V by 0 bases and J by 4 bases, and 9 bases separated the two germline ends. The CDR3 has 15 amino acids. Complete variable domain (other parts from reference TRBV7-3 and TRBJ2-2): GAGVSQTPSNKVTEKGKYVELRCDPISGHTALYWYRQSLGQGPEFLIYFQGTGAADDSGLPNDRFFAVRPEGSVSTLKIQRTERGDSAVYLCASSLTFWGTGELFFGEGSRLTVL.

J is TRBJ2-7 and V is TRBV30; perhaps TRBD2 as D (6 bases). Trimming removed 2 bases from V and 2 bases from J, with 10 bases in between. Germline assignment: CDR1 GTSNPN and CDR2 SVGIG (reference sequence). The CDR3 extends over 13 amino acids. CDR3 residues: CAWSSGRAYEQYF. CDR3 bases: TGTGCCTGGAGTAGCGGGCGGGCCTACGAGCAGTACTTC.

The rearrangement links TRBV2 to TRBJ2-1, with D uncertain. The germline V and J ends were trimmed by 4 bases and 4 bases, with 5 bases remaining between them. Germline lookup yields CDR1 SNHLY and CDR2 FYNNEI. The CDR3 is 12 residues long. CDR3: CASSVAYNEQFF. In DNA form, the CDR3 reads TGTGCCAGCAGTGTTGCGTACAATGAGCAGTTCTTC. The whole variable domain, remainder taken from reference TRBV2 and TRBJ2-1, is EPEVTQTPSHQVTQMGQEVILRCVPISNHLYFYWYRQILGQKVEFLVSFYNNEISEKSEIFDDQFSVERPDGSNFTLKIRSTKLEDSAMYFCASSVAYNEQFFGPGTRLTVL.

The chain joins TRBV7-2 to TRBJ2-5; D remains ambiguous. CDR3 length equals 14 residues. The germline gives CDR1 SGHTA, CDR2 FQGNSA. V lost 5 bases to trimming and J lost 4 bases, with 14 bases between them. CDR3 coding DNA: TGTGCCAGCAGCCCTCAAGCAGTGGGAGAGACCCAGTACTTC. The encoded protein is CASSPQAVGETQYF.

V usage is TRBV11-1 and J usage is TRBJ2-5; the D gene is possibly TRBD2 (5 bases). This CDR3 region has 14 residues. Germline CDR1 reads SGHAT; CDR2 reads FQDESV (reference sequence). Trimming left V 3 bases short and J 1 base short, with 9 bases between. The CDR3 region has the DNA TGTGCCAGCAGCTTTAACGGACTCCAAGAGACCCAGTACTTC. As protein: CASSFNGLQETQYF.

V and J are TRBV7-9 and TRBJ2-2; 8 bases line up with TRBD2. In germline, CDR1 is SEHNR, CDR2 FQNEAQ (reference sequence). The trim removed 8 bases at V and 4 bases at J, leaving 6 bases unmatched. The CDR3 is 14 amino acids. CDR3 sequence (DNA): TGTGCCAGCGGGCGGGGGGACGCCACCGGGGAGCTGTTTTTT. It encodes CASGRGDATGELFF.

This chain links TRBV5-1 with TRBJ1-2, with D unclear. V lost 3 bases and J 4 bases, leaving 13 bases between the germline ends. There are 14 residues in the CDR3. Germline values: CDR1 SGHRS, CDR2 YFSETQ. This chain's CDR3 is CASSSNPQPYGYTF. The CDR3 DNA is TGCGCCAGCAGCTCTAACCCCCAGCCCTATGGCTACACCTTC.

The V gene is TRBV5-1, the J gene TRBJ1-1; the D is unclear. The CDR3 runs to 14 residues. V was trimmed by 8 bases and J by 3 bases, leaving 17 bases between them. Per germline, CDR1 SGHRS and CDR2 YFSETQ. The CDR3 reads CASEYGIGDTEAFF. For the CDR3, the DNA is TGCGCCAGTGAGTACGGGATTGGGGACACTGAAGCTTTCTTT.

V gene TRBV10-2 combines with J gene TRBJ2-2, with D perhaps assigned TRBD1 or TRBD2 (7 bases each). The CDR3 sequence is 16 residues long. The V and J ends lost 4 bases and 5 bases respectively, with 17 bases between them. Germline CDR1 WSHSY, CDR2 SAAADI. This chain's CDR3 is CASSGPGGAVTGELFF. The CDR3 DNA reads as TGCGCCAGCAGTGGCCCAGGGGGGGCCGTAACCGGGGAGCTGTTTTTT.

This chain joins TRBV9 and TRBJ2-2; D remains ambiguous. This CDR3 has 14 amino acids. V was shortened by 4 bases and J by 7 bases, with 14 bases between the two germline ends. Germline loops: CDR1 SGDLS, CDR2 YYNGEE. In DNA, the CDR3 is TGTGCCAGCAGCCCGTACCCCTCTTTCGGGGAGCTGTTTTTT. It encodes CASSPYPSFGELFF.

In DNA form, the CDR3 reads TGTGCCAGCAGGTTTTCAGGACAGCCGATCACGCAGTATTTT. Encoded protein: CASRFSGQPITQYF. The chain carries TRBV2 and TRBJ2-3; the D gene is possibly TRBD1 (6 bases). The CDR3 sequence is 14 residues long. V lost 6 bases and J lost 9, with 19 bases in between. CDR1 and CDR2 from the germline V gene are SNHLY and FYNNEI.

J is TRBJ1-1 and V is TRBV11-3, with D possibly being TRBD1 (5 bases). The CDR3 loop spans 13 amino acids. With 1 base removed from V and 7 bases from J, the gap between germline ends came to 10 bases. Germline V gene sequence: CDR1 SGHNT, CDR2 YENEEA. The CDR3 DNA is TGTGCCAGCAGCTTAGGGGGGAGTGGTGAAGCTTTCTTT. Translating gives CASSLGGSGEAFF.

This chain joins TRBV29-1 and TRBJ1-2; 7 bases align to TRBD1. The trim removed 7 bases at V and 4 bases at J, leaving 6 bases unmatched. Germline CDR1 is SQVTM and CDR2 is ANQGSEA. The CDR3 totals 12 residues. CDR3 residues: CSADREAYGYTF. CDR3 DNA sequence: TGCAGCGCCGACAGGGAGGCCTATGGCTACACCTTC. Complete variable domain (other parts from reference TRBV29-1 and TRBJ1-2): SAVISQKPSRDICQRGTSLTIQCQVDSQVTMMFWYRQQPGQSLTLIATANQGSEATYESGFVIDKFPISRPNLTFSTLTVSNMSPEDSSIYLCSADREAYGYTFGSGTRLTVV.

CDR3 protein: CASSATRGGGSYNEQFF. In nucleotides, the CDR3 is TGTGCCAGTAGTGCGACCAGGGGCGGGGGGTCCTACAATGAGCAGTTCTTC. J is TRBJ2-1 and V is TRBV19; TRBD2 agrees at 8 bases. Germline V gives CDR1 LNHDA, CDR2 SQIVND (reference sequence). This CDR3 is 17 amino acids long. With V trimmed by 5 bases and J by 1 base, 10 bases remained unmatched.

This clone was observed a handful of times. The J gene is TRBJ2-5, the V gene TRBV28, with D possibly being TRBD2 (5 bases). The CDR3 extends over 16 amino acids. The germline V gene encodes CDR1 MDHEN and CDR2 SYDVKM. Trimming pared 5 bases from V and 5 bases from J, leaving 21 bases between. CDR3 in DNA: TGTGCCAGCAGTACCCGGTCGGGGAGCAATGTCGAGACCCAGTACTTC. As protein: CASSTRSGSNVETQYF.

The chain links TRBV5-1 to TRBJ2-2, with TRBD2 identical over 10 bases. Trimming at V came to 3 bases and at J to 2 bases, leaving 7 bases not matched to a gene. From germline, CDR1 is SGHRS and CDR2 YFSETQ. The CDR3 spans 17 residues. For the CDR3, the DNA is TGCGCCAGCAGCTCCTCGTCTAGCGGGGGTAACACCGGGGAGCTGTTTTTT. Translating it yields CASSSSSSGGNTGELFF. The variable domain in full, with the rest retrieved from reference TRBV5-1 and TRBJ2-2, is KAGVTQTPRYLIKTRGQQVTLSCSPISGHRSVSWYQQTPGQGLQFLFEYFSETQRNKGNFPGRFSGRQFSNSRSEMNVSTLELGDSALYLCASSSSSSGGNTGELFFGEGSRLTVL.

The chain is built from TRBV9 and TRBJ2-3; 9 bases agree with TRBD1. CDR1 and CDR2 (germline): SGDLS, YYNGEE. The CDR3 contains 17 residues. V shed 3 bases and J 4 bases; nucleotides not matched to a gene: 12. The CDR3 DNA is TGTGCCAGCAGCGCAACCGCCGGGACAGGGAGCGCAGATACGCAGTATTTT. Its protein is CASSATAGTGSADTQYF.

The V and J genes are TRBV7-9 and TRBJ2-1; TRBD2 might be the D (6 bases). Trimming took 1 base from V and 8 from J, leaving 9 bases between them. The CDR3 sequence is 13 residues long. Germline CDR1 SEHNR, CDR2 FQNEAQ (reference sequence). The DNA of the CDR3 is TGTGCCAGCAGCTTAGGAGCGGGTGATGAGCAGTTCTTC. It is translated as CASSLGAGDEQFF.

This clone has a single count. The rearrangement joins TRBV11-2 to TRBJ1-2; TRBD1 matches at 12 bases. Germline assignment: CDR1 SGHAT and CDR2 FQNNGV. Trimming removed 8 bases from V and 5 bases from J; junction bases left unmatched: 9. This CDR3 has 15 amino acids. For the CDR3, the DNA is TGTGCCAGCCGGGACCCGGGACAGGGGGCTTATGGCTACACCTTC. It translates to CASRDPGQGAYGYTF.

The CDR3 loop reads CASSLAPGGYNEQFF. CDR3 sequence (DNA): TGCGCCAGCAGCTTGGCCCCGGGGGGCTACAATGAGCAGTTCTTC. The genes are TRBV5-1 and TRBJ2-1; 7 nucleotides agree with TRBD2. The CDR3 runs 15 residues. J gave up 3 bases and V 0 bases, and 3 bases lay outside the gene matches. Germline values: CDR1 SGHRS, CDR2 YFSETQ.

The rearrangement uses TRBV5-4 and TRBJ1-3; 8 nucleotides align to TRBD1. Unmatched junction bases numbered 18, after V lost 4 bases and J lost 0 bases. Germline CDR1 reads SGHNT; CDR2 reads YYREEE (reference sequence). The CDR3 length is 20 residues. CDR3 amino acids: CASSLSPGTGSFPSGNTIYF. CDR3 nucleotides: TGTGCCAGCAGCCTGTCGCCCGGGACAGGATCTTTTCCCTCTGGAAACACCATATATTTT.

The chain carries TRBV27 and TRBJ2-3; D is unclear. CDR3 length: 14 amino acids. The V end lost 1 base, the J end lost 2 bases, and 7 bases lay between the germline ends. In germline, CDR1 is MNHEY, CDR2 SMNVEV (reference sequence). CDR3 in DNA: TGTGCCAGCAGTTTATACGAAAACACAGATACGCAGTATTTT. Its protein product is CASSLYENTDTQYF.

This clone was counted a few times. This chain uses TRBV15 with TRBJ2-3; a possible D gene is TRBD1 (6 bases). Germline V gives CDR1 LNHNV, CDR2 YYDKDF (reference sequence). The CDR3 runs to 18 residues. V gave up 1 base and J gave up 2 bases, with 19 bases separating them. CDR3 nucleotide sequence: TGTGCCACCAGCAGAGGTCTCCCAGGGGCTACCTCCACAGATACGCAGTATTTT. Amino acids: CATSRGLPGATSTDTQYF.

The J gene is TRBJ1-5, the V gene TRBV28; no definite D call. Deletions cut 1 base from V and 4 bases from J, with 5 bases between. CDR1 and CDR2 from the germline V gene are MDHEN and SYDVKM. The CDR3 length is 13 residues. CDR3 nucleotide sequence: TGTGCCAGCAGTTTATTGGGGAATCAGCCCCAGCATTTT. Translation gives CASSLLGNQPQHF.